These 10 T cell receptor beta chains were sequenced from one sample in a study of T cells in Graves' hyperthyroidism and ophthalmopathy. What was amplified from RNA transcripts were TCR beta CDR3 regions. When the TCR CDR3 underwent first-round RT-PCR, the HTBI primer set was used. TCRdb itself ran the multiplex PCR reads through MiXCR, one entry per CDR3 protein. This table has roughly 400,000 distinct CDR3 sequences, around 15% appearing once. Sample: blood. These receptors were taken from a man aged 45-60 years with Graves' ophthalmopathy.

A word on this clonotype: Since a much larger clone is just one base distant, this may be a read error. The chain employs TRBV9 and TRBJ2-1; D is uncertain. The DNA end favors TRBJ2-7, so the J call may be wrong. From germline, CDR1 is SGDLS and CDR2 YYNGEE. CDR3 length equals 13 residues. CDR3 nucleotide sequence: TGTGCCAGCAGCGTACAAGCCTACAATGAGCAGTACTTC. This gives the protein CASSVQAYNEQYF.

This chain's CDR3 is CASSGTGRLEQYF. Here the CDR3 DNA reads TGTGCCAGCAGCGGGACAGGTCGTCTCGAGCAGTACTTC. The chain joins TRBV6-1 to TRBJ2-7; 8 positions agree with TRBD1. The CDR3 length is 13 residues. V lost 6 bases, J lost 6 bases, and 7 bases stayed unmatched. The germline CDR1 and CDR2 sequences are MNHNS and SASEGT.

This clonotype showed up many times. The genes are TRBV3-1 and TRBJ2-5; no firm D call. V was trimmed by 1 base and J by 1 base, leaving 13 bases between them. The CDR3 covers 16 residues. Germline V gene lookup returns CDR1 LGHDT and CDR2 YNNKEL (reference sequence). CDR3 protein: CASSQGGPGIQETQYF. The CDR3, as DNA: TGTGCCAGCAGCCAAGGGGGTCCTGGGATCCAAGAGACCCAGTACTTC.

This clonotype occurred a few times. The chain combines TRBV4-2 with TRBJ2-6; D remains ambiguous. V lost 0 bases, J lost 2 bases, and 17 bases lay in between. From germline, CDR1 is LGHNA and CDR2 YNFKEQ. The CDR3 is 19 amino acids. The CDR3 DNA reads as TGTGCCAGCAGCCAAGAGTGGCAGCTCTCTTATCCTGGGGCCAACGTCCTGACTTTC. Its translation is CASSQEWQLSYPGANVLTF.

This clonotype was seen only a few times. V is TRBV3-1 and J is TRBJ2-5, with 7 bases that match TRBD2. CDR3 size: 14 residues. The V gene end was trimmed by 4 bases and the J gene end by 3 bases; junction bases not matched to a gene: 5. Per the germline V gene, CDR1 is LGHDT and CDR2 is YNNKEL (reference sequence). CDR3 region: CASSLRLAEETQYF. CDR3 DNA sequence: TGTGCCAGCAGCCTGCGACTAGCAGAAGAGACCCAGTACTTC.

The J gene is TRBJ2-1, the V gene TRBV29-1, with D uncertain. V gave up 6 bases and J gave up 1 base, with 13 bases separating them. The germline CDR1 and CDR2 sequences are SQVTM and ANQGSEA. This CDR3 is built from 14 residues. The CDR3: CSVQPLHSYNEQFF. CDR3 coding DNA: TGCAGCGTGCAGCCTTTACATTCCTACAATGAGCAGTTCTTC.

A single count supports this clonotype. The V gene is TRBV7-2, the J gene TRBJ1-2; 9 bases map to TRBD1. V lost 8 bases, J lost 2 bases, and 9 bases stayed unmatched. The germline CDR1 and CDR2 sequences are SGHTA and FQGNSA. The CDR3 sequence is 15 residues long. In DNA, the CDR3 is TGTGCCAGCGGTATTACAGGGGGCTTCAACTATGGCTACACCTTC. Translated, it gives CASGITGGFNYGYTF.

The V gene is TRBV4-2, the J gene TRBJ2-5; 11 nucleotides match TRBD2. The CDR3 length is 17 residues. CDR1 LGHNA and CDR2 YNFKEQ come from the germline V gene. V was pared by 0 bases and J by 5 bases, with 8 bases of the junction left unmatched. CDR3 protein: CASSQDDLAGGGETQYF. In nucleotides, the CDR3 is TGTGCCAGCAGCCAAGATGACCTAGCGGGAGGTGGGGAGACCCAGTACTTC.

This clonotype was seen many times. V usage is TRBV13 and J usage is TRBJ2-5; D call uncertain. V was pared by 4 bases and J by 3 bases, with 9 bases between. Germline CDR1 PRHDT, CDR2 FYEKMQ (reference sequence). This CDR3 contains 13 residues. CDR3 sequence reads: CASSSRPEETQYF. The CDR3, as DNA: TGTGCCAGCAGCTCCAGACCAGAAGAGACCCAGTACTTC.

This sequence joins TRBV29-1 and TRBJ2-3; perhaps TRBD2 as D (5 bases). Germline CDR1 SQVTM, CDR2 ANQGSEA. Trimming pared 6 bases from V and 4 bases from J, leaving 14 bases between. The CDR3 consists of 13 residues. The CDR3 nucleotides read TGCAGCGTCGACTACCCCATCCCAGATACGCAGTATTTT. Its translation is CSVDYPIPDTQYF.